One and the same sample provided the 11 T cell receptor beta chains below, sequenced in a study of blood T cell repertoires in COVID-19. The data were produced by immunoSEQ multiplex PCR, yet TCRdb's version contains in-frame clones alone and is incomplete. Here the sample spans approximately 74,000 clones, approximately 78% being singletons. The sequenced sample consisted of peripheral blood. All receptors come from a woman older than 75 with active or convalescent COVID-19.

This chain uses TRBV5-1 with TRBJ2-1; 9 bases match TRBD2. This CDR3 spans 15 amino acids. J was trimmed by 2 bases and V by 3 bases; bases with no gene match: 3. CDR1 and CDR2 (germline): SGHRS, YFSETQ. CDR3 sequence (DNA): TGCGCCAGCAGCTCCCTAGCGGGAACCTACAATGAGCAGTTCTTC. It specifies CASSSLAGTYNEQFF.

The count of this clone is one. The chain joins TRBV14 to TRBJ2-1; 7 nucleotides line up with TRBD2. The CDR3 runs to 18 residues. Germline V gives CDR1 SGHDN, CDR2 FVKESK. V lost 1 base and J lost 1; bases outside the gene matches: 10. CDR3 in amino acids: CASSQVKGRERSYNEQFF. The CDR3 DNA is TGTGCCAGCAGCCAAGTGAAAGGGCGGGAGCGGTCCTACAATGAGCAGTTCTTC.

This clone was found a few times. The chain carries TRBV13 and TRBJ2-6, with 8 bases fitting TRBD2. Germline V CDR1 and CDR2: PRHDT, FYEKMQ (reference sequence). V was clipped by 5 bases and J by 0 bases; unmatched bases: 9. CDR3 size: 18 residues. The CDR3 protein is CASSPVAGGSSGANVLTF. The CDR3 bases are TGTGCCAGCAGCCCCGTGGCGGGGGGCAGCTCTGGGGCCAACGTCCTGACTTTC. The whole variable domain, filled in from reference TRBV13 and TRBJ2-6, reads AAGVIQSPRHLIKEKRETATLKCYPIPRHDTVYWYQQGPGQDPQFLISFYEKMQSDKGSIPDRFSAQQFSDYHSELNMSSLELGDSALYFCASSPVAGGSSGANVLTFGAGSRLTVL.

The chain joins TRBV3-1 (or the pseudogene TRBV3-2) to TRBJ1-2; 7 bases align to TRBD1. V trimming: 3 bases; J trimming: 2 bases; junction bases outside the gene matches: 3. This CDR3 has 14 residues. Germline V gene lookup returns CDR1 LGHDT and CDR2 YNNKEL (reference sequence). The CDR3 sequence is CASSQWDSNYGYTF. The CDR3 nucleotides are TGTGCCAGCAGCCAGTGGGACAGCAACTATGGCTACACCTTC.

This sequence joins TRBV28 and TRBJ1-1; D unresolved. Trimming removed 2 bases from V and 4 bases from J, with 8 bases in between. Germline-derived CDR1 and CDR2 are MDHEN and SYDVKM. The CDR3 sequence is 13 residues long. CDR3 nucleotides: TGTGCCAGCAGTTTACGAACGAGCACTGAAGCTTTCTTT. Protein product: CASSLRTSTEAFF.

The chain combines TRBV19 with TRBJ1-5, with 8 nucleotides matching TRBD1. The V and J ends lost 1 base and 6 bases, in that order; junction bases with no gene match: 5. The CDR3 is 15 amino acids. In germline, CDR1 is LNHDA, CDR2 SQIVND (reference sequence). This chain's CDR3 is CASSIGGQGVQPQHF. The CDR3 DNA follows: TGTGCCAGTAGTATAGGAGGACAGGGAGTTCAGCCCCAGCATTTT. The variable domain in full, completed from reference TRBV19 and TRBJ1-5, reads DGGITQSPKYLFRKEGQNVTLSCEQNLNHDAMYWYRQDPGQGLRLIYYSQIVNDFQKGDIAEGYSVSREKKESFPLTVTSAQKNPTAFYLCASSIGGQGVQPQHFGDGTRLSIL.

The CDR3: CASSLTASEAGELFF. CDR3 sequence (DNA): TGTGCCAGCAGCTTAACGGCGAGCGAGGCGGGGGAGCTGTTTTTT. The chain is built from TRBV7-3 and TRBJ2-2; D gene uncertain. The CDR3 has 15 residues. The germline CDR1 and CDR2 sequences are SGHTA and FQGTGA. V lost 0 bases and J 8 bases, leaving 13 bases between the germline ends.

The chain employs TRBV6-1 and TRBJ1-3, with TRBD1 matching over 7 bases. Losses at the gene ends were 3 bases for V and 1 base for J; bases not matched to a gene: 3. The CDR3 runs 15 residues. Per the germline V gene, CDR1 is MNHNS and CDR2 is SASEGT. The CDR3 bases are TGTGCCAGCAGTGACCCGACAGGGTCTGGAAACACCATATATTTT. Protein sequence: CASSDPTGSGNTIYF.

The V gene is TRBV6-6, the J gene TRBJ2-2, with 9 bases that match TRBD2. With 5 bases clipped from V and 6 bases from J, the junction kept 10 bases outside the gene matches. CDR1 MNHNY and CDR2 SVGAGI come from the germline V gene (reference sequence). There are 16 residues in the CDR3. The CDR3 region is CASSRGGGRASGELFF. The CDR3 nucleotides are TGTGCCAGCAGTCGAGGCGGCGGGAGGGCCTCCGGGGAGCTGTTTTTT.

The rearrangement links TRBV5-1 to TRBJ2-2; the D is unclear. The CDR3 is 13 residues long. Trimming stripped 2 bases from V and 4 bases from J, with 6 bases between. Germline V gene sequence: CDR1 SGHRS, CDR2 YFSETQ. The CDR3 loop reads CASSFSSTGELFF. For the CDR3, the DNA is TGCGCCAGCAGCTTTTCCAGCACCGGGGAGCTGTTTTTT.

The chain has TRBV4-3 and TRBJ2-5; TRBD2 matches 8 bases. Unmatched junction bases numbered 8, after V lost 2 bases and J lost 3 bases. The CDR3 spans 16 residues. Germline assignment: CDR1 LGHNA and CDR2 YSLEER. CDR3 protein: CASSQRGGEGEETQYF. CDR3 DNA sequence: TGCGCCAGCAGCCAACGGGGGGGCGAGGGAGAAGAGACCCAGTACTTC.